This T cell receptor beta chain was retrieved from a study of blood T cell repertoires in COVID-19. CDR3 length: 14 residues. Trimming took off 1 base at V and 5 bases at J, with 8 bases between the two ends. Germline V lookup: CDR1 SGHDN, CDR2 FVKESK. In the source study's methods: Amplification from reference gene primers served as the basis for estimated nucleated cell counts. Data came from immunoSEQ multiplex PCR; TCRdb stores just in-frame clones and leaves some out. V and J calls and clone size come straight from that table; D and trimming were deduced from the DNA. The repertoire holds 150,000 to 160,000 clones, with about 80% as singletons. Points on this clone: The same CDR3 can be traced to other DNA sequences in this sample.

This receptor was identified in a woman aged 55-69 years with COVID-19, enrolled during active disease. This rearrangement joins TRBV14 to TRBJ2-2; D unclear. Sequences were obtained from peripheral blood. The CDR3 DNA follows: TGTGCCAGCAGCCAAGTTCGCCAGACCGGGGAGCTGTTTTTT. This codes for CASSQVRQTGELFF.